One T cell receptor beta chain is described in this entry. Its specificity is not known. The data originate from a study of T cell responses to AZD1222 COVID-19 vaccine. At the level of the study: Second doses at about 4 or about 12 weeks were pooled.

Notes on the study in general: Only a handful of AZD1222 recipients tested seropositive at baseline. There were repertoire samples only from the period after the peak T cell response.

This CDR3 has 16 amino acids. The germline V gene has CDR1 LGHNA and CDR2 YSLEER. V shed 2 bases and J shed 0 bases, with 10 bases lying between them. Sequencing was performed with immunoSEQ multiplex PCR; in TCRdb, only in-frame clones are kept and a portion is missing. The sample lists 150,000 or so clones, 80% to 90% seen once, with just over 5% in the top ten. This clonotype originated in an adult in good health. Source: peripheral blood, taken on day 0 of AZD1222 vaccination. V gene TRBV4-3 combines with J gene TRBJ1-4; a weak D match, TRBD1 (5 bases). DNA of the CDR3: TGCGCCAGCAGCCAAACCCAGGGCGCAACTAATGAAAAACTGTTTTTT. Its protein product is CASSQTQGATNEKLFF.